This entry concerns a single T cell receptor (beta chain). Authors' data handling: Amplification from reference gene primers served as the basis for estimated nucleated cell counts. This table comes from immunoSEQ multiplex PCR, and its TCRdb copy is limited to in-frame clones, with some not included. Clonal size and the V and J genes are those of that table, whereas D and trimming came from the DNA. The table lists about 55,000 clones, roughly 90% of them singletons. This CDR3 region has 16 residues. Germline V gene sequence: CDR1 SGDLS, CDR2 YYNGEE. Losses at the gene ends were 2 bases for V and 2 bases for J; bases not matched to a gene: 9. This sample is drawn from a study of blood T cell repertoires in COVID-19. Study at large: The United States, Italy and Spain were the sources of the acute and convalescent COVID-19 samples. PBMCs, B-cell-depleted T cells, or T cells were the source of the cDNA or gDNA that made up the material.

V is TRBV9 and J is TRBJ1-2, with 7 bases lining up with TRBD1. The sequenced sample consisted of peripheral blood. The source is a man older than 75 with acute or convalescent COVID-19. CDR3 loop: CASSVTQGPLNYGYTF. The CDR3 nucleotides are TGTGCCAGCAGCGTTACACAGGGGCCGCTCAACTATGGCTACACCTTC.